This TCR beta chain appears in the sequencing data of a study of shared clonotypes between healthy human individuals. The protocol was immunoSEQ multiplex PCR, while the TCRdb copy is restricted to in-frame clones and leaves out a portion. The sample includes about 380,000 clones, about 96% of them seen just once. With respect to this clone: Its antigen is still unknown.

Notes on the study in general: Inspection by rarefaction showed sorted-subset sequencing to be incomplete despite large depth.

Sequencing was done on a sample of memory CD8+ T cells sorted from blood. The subset was: CD45RO+ cells pooled with CCR7-negative TemRA cells. The TCR was taken from a man between 25 and 39 years old in good health.

CDR3 in amino acids: CASSPRLAGVNEQFF. CDR3 nucleotides: TGTGCCAGCAGTCCCCGACTAGCGGGAGTCAATGAGCAGTTCTTC. The genes are TRBV28 and TRBJ2-1, with TRBD2 identical over 12 bases. This CDR3 is built from 15 residues. Trimming removed 5 bases from V and 6 bases from J; junction bases left unmatched: 5. The germline gives CDR1 MDHEN, CDR2 SYDVKM.